The 6 T cell receptor beta chains given below trace back to one sample, sequenced in a study of CD8 T cells in ankylosing spondylitis. TCRdb analysed the 5' RACE reads with MiXCR anew, one entry per CDR3 protein. This table holds 240,000 or so distinct CDR3 sequences, 7.5% to 9% found once. The specimen sequenced was blood, either unsorted or a sorted T cell fraction (not recorded which). These receptor sequences come from a male donor with ankylosing spondylitis or in good health (not recorded which).

This clonotype has a count of ten or more. This chain joins TRBV10-3 and TRBJ1-2, with D unclear. The CDR3 runs 16 residues. V lost 3 bases and J 6 bases, leaving 20 bases between the germline ends. Germline V CDR1 and CDR2: ENHRY, SYGVKD. The CDR3 loop is CAISDPPREGRNGYTF. In DNA, the CDR3 is TGTGCCATCAGTGACCCCCCGAGGGAAGGGAGGAATGGCTACACCTTC.

Many counts were recorded for this clonotype. This chain connects TRBV7-2 to TRBJ2-2, with TRBD1 identical over 7 bases. CDR1 is SGHTA and CDR2 is FQGNSA in the germline V gene. This CDR3 is built from 15 residues. V gave up 1 base and J gave up 6 bases; unmatched junction bases: 5. CDR3 protein: CASSLGQGVAGELFF. CDR3 nucleotides: TGTGCCAGCAGCTTAGGACAGGGAGTCGCCGGGGAGCTGTTTTTT.

This clonotype was counted ten times or more. V gene TRBV7-2 combines with J gene TRBJ2-1, with 9 bases lining up with TRBD2. Germline-derived CDR1 and CDR2 are SGHTA and FQGNSA. The V segment lost 3 bases and the J segment 7 bases; nucleotides outside the gene matches: 10. The CDR3 covers 16 residues. This CDR3 is CASSFWREGNWNEQFF. In DNA form, the CDR3 reads TGTGCCAGCAGCTTTTGGCGGGAGGGAAATTGGAATGAGCAGTTCTTC.

Many counts were recorded for this clonotype. V is TRBV5-6 and J is TRBJ2-7; weak D call: TRBD1 (6 bases). The V end lost 3 bases, the J end lost 5 bases, and 18 bases lay between the germline ends. CDR3 size: 15 residues. CDR1 is SGHDT, CDR2 YYEEEE, per germline. The CDR3 reads CASSWDASDSHEQYF. The DNA for the CDR3 is TGTGCCAGCAGCTGGGATGCATCGGACAGCCACGAGCAGTACTTC.

This clonotype occurred a few times. The V and J genes are TRBV29-1 and TRBJ2-5; D unresolved. This CDR3 contains 12 residues. The V gene's germline CDR1 is SQVTM and CDR2 ANQGSEA. Trimming stripped 0 bases from V and 5 bases from J, with 7 bases between. DNA for the CDR3: TGCAGCGTTGAAGATATCATGGAGACCCAGTACTTC. Translated: CSVEDIMETQYF.

This clonotype was detected many times. The CDR3 sequence: CASSQIGDLNEKLFF. The CDR3 region has the DNA TGTGCCAGCAGCCAAATTGGGGATTTAAATGAAAAACTGTTTTTT. This chain connects TRBV14 to TRBJ1-4, with D uncertain. The CDR3 is made up of 15 amino acids. The germline V gene encodes CDR1 SGHDN and CDR2 FVKESK. V dropped 2 bases and J dropped 5 bases, with 12 bases sitting between them.